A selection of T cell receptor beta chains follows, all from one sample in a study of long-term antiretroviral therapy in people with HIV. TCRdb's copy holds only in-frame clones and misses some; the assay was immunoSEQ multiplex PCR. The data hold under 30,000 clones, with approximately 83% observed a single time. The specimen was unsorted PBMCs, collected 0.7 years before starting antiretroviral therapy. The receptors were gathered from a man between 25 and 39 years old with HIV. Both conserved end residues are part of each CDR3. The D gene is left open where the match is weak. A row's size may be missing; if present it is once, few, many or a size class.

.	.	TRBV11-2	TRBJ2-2	TGTGCCAGCAGCTTAATTTTCGGGGAGCTGTTTTTT	CASSLIFGELFF
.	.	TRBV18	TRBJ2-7	TGTGCCAGCTCACCGGGAACTTACGAGCAGTACTTC	CASSPGTYEQYF
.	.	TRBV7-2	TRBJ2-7	TGTGCCAGCAGCTTAGCGGCAGGGTTCTACGAGCAGTACTTC	CASSLAAGFYEQYF
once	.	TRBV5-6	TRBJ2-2	TGTGCCAGCAGCTTGGAACTAGTAGTTGGGGAGCTGTTTTTT	CASSLELVVGELFF
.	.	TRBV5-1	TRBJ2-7	TGCGCCAGCAGCGTGGAGGGAGTAGGCTCCTACGAGCAGTACTTC	CASSVEGVGSYEQYF
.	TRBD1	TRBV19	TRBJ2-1	TGTGCCAGCAGAATCCGGGACAGCTCCTACAATGAGCAGTTCTTC	CASRIRDSSYNEQFF
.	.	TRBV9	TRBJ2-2	TGTGCCAGCAGCGTGAGGGTAGGGTACACCGGGGAGCTGTTTTTT	CASSVRVGYTGELFF
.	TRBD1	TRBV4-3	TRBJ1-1	TGCGCCAGCAGCAAGGGACAGGCGAACACTGAAGCTTTCTTT	CASSKGQANTEAFF
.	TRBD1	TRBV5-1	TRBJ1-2	TGCGCCAGCAGCTTGGCAGGGACAGGGGGGGGCTACACCTTC	CASSLAGTGGGYTF
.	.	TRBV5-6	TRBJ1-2	TGTGCCAGCAGCTCCCTCCCAGGCGGCCTTAACTATGGCTACACCTTC	CASSSLPGGLNYGYTF
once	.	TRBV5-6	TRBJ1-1	TGTGCCAGCAGCTTGGGCCCTCAAACCCTGAACACTGAAGCTTTCTTT	CASSLGPQTLNTEAFF
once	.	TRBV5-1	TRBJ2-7	TGCGCCAGCAGCTTGGCCGGGGGACAGCGAACCTACGAGCAGTACTTC	CASSLAGGQRTYEQYF
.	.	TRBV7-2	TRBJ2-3	TGTGCCAGCAGCTTAGGGGGGGGGCATGATACGCAGTATTTT	CASSLGGGHDTQYF
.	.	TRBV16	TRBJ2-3	TGTGCCAGCTCCCCGCAGCAATTGGGAACAGATACGCAGTATTTT	CASSPQQLGTDTQYF
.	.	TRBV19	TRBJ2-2	TGTGCCAGTAGTTTGGGTATCGGCGGGGAGCTGTTTTTT	CASSLGIGGELFF
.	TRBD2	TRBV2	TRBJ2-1	TGTGCCAGCATTCCCGGGACTAGATTCGATGAGCAGTTCTTC	CASIPGTRFDEQFF
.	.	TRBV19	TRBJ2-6	TGTGCCAGTAGTGAACAGCGTACCGGGGCCAACGTCCTGACTTTC	CASSEQRTGANVLTF
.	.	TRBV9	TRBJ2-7	TGTGCCAGCAGCGTAGAAGGAGGTGGGTACGAGCAGTACTTC	CASSVEGGGYEQYF
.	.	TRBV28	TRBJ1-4	TGTGCCAGCAGAAACGGGAGAACTAATGAAAAACTGTTTTTT	CASRNGRTNEKLFF
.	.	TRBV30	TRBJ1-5	TGTGCCTGGAGTGTACGAGGGAGTAGCAATCAGCCCCAGCATTTT	CAWSVRGSSNQPQHF